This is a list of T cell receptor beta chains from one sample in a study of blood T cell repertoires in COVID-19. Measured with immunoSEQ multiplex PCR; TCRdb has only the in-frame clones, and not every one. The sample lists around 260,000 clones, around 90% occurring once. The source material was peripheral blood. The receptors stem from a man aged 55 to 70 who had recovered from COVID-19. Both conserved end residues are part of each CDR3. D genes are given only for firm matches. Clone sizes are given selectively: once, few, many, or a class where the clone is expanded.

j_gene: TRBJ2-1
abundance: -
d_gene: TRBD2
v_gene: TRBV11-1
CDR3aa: CASSLSGGRVNEQFF
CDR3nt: TGTGCCAGCAGCTTGAGCGGGGGGAGGGTCAATGAGCAGTTCTTC

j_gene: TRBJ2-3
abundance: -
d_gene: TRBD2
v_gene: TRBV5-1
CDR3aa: CASSLTSGGLGTDTQYF
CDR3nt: TGCGCCAGCAGCTTGACTAGCGGGGGTCTGGGCACAGATACGCAGTATTTT

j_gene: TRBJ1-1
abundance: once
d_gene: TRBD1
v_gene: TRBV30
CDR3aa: CAWSATGTRRAFF
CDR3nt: TGTGCCTGGAGTGCGACAGGGACCCGTCGAGCTTTCTTT

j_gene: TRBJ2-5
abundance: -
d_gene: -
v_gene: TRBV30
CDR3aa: CAVDGDQETQYF
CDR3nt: TGTGCCGTTGACGGAGACCAAGAGACCCAGTACTTC

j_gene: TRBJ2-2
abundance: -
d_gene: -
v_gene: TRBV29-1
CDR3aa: CSVSTGTKSGELFF
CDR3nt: TGCAGCGTTTCAACCGGGACAAAGAGCGGGGAGCTGTTTTTT

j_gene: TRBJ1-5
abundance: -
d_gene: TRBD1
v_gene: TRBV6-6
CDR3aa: CATGQAQNQPQHF
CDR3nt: TGTGCCACGGGACAGGCACAAAATCAGCCCCAGCATTTT

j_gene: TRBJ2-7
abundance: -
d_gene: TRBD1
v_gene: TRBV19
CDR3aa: CASNLGTGHYEQYF
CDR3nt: TGTGCCAGTAATTTAGGGACAGGGCACTACGAGCAGTACTTC

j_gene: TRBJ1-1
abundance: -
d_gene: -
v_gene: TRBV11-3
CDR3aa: CASSFLPGGEAFF
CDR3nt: TGTGCCAGCAGCTTCCTTCCGGGAGGTGAAGCTTTCTTT

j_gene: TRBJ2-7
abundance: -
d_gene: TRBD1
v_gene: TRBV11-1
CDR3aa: CASSLRQGDEQYF
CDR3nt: TGTGCCAGCAGCTTACGACAGGGGGATGAGCAGTACTTC

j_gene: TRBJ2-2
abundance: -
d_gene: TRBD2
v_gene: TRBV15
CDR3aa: CATSRLAGAANTGELFF
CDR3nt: TGTGCCACCAGCAGGCTAGCGGGGGCCGCGAACACCGGGGAGCTGTTTTTT

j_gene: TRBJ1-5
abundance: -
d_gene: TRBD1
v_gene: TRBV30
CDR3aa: CAWSPGTGHQPQHF
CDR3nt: TGTGCCTGGAGCCCCGGGACAGGACATCAGCCCCAGCATTTT

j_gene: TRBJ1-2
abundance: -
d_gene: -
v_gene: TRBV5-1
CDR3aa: CASSLRDYREYGYTF
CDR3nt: TGCGCCAGCAGCTTGAGGGATTACAGGGAGTATGGCTACACCTTC

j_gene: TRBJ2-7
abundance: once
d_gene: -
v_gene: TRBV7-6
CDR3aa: CASSPSVARGLIYEQYF
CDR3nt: TGTGCCAGCAGCCCGTCTGTTGCGAGAGGCCTAATCTACGAGCAGTACTTC

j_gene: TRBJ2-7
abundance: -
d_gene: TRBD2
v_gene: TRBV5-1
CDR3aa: CASSLDSGGSSYEQYF
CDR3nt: TGCGCCAGCAGCTTGGATAGCGGGGGAAGCTCCTACGAGCAGTACTTC

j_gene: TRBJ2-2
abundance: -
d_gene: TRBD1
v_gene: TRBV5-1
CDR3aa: CASSTTGDTGELFF
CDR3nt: TGCGCCAGCAGCACCACAGGGGACACCGGGGAGCTGTTTTTT

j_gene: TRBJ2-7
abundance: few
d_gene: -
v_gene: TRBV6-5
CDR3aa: CASTPTGTAYEQYF
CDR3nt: TGTGCCAGCACCCCCACAGGGACCGCCTACGAGCAGTACTTC

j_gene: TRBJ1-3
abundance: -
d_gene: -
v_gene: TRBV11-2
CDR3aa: CASSGRDSRSGNTIYF
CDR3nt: TGTGCCAGCAGCGGCCGGGACTCCCGCTCTGGAAACACCATATATTTT

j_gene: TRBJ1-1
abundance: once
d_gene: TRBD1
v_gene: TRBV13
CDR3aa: CASSLDRGRTEAFF
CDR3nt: TGTGCCAGCAGCTTGGACAGGGGCAGGACTGAAGCTTTCTTT

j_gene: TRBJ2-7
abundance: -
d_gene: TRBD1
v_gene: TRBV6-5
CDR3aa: CASSYRQGAREQYF
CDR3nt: TGTGCCAGCAGTTACCGACAGGGGGCAAGGGAGCAGTACTTC

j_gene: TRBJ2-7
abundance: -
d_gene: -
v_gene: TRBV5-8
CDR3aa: CASDPPGDEQYF
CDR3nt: TGTGCCAGCGACCCCCCCGGGGACGAGCAGTACTTC

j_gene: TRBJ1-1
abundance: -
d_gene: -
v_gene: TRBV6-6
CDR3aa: CASSYGLLPMNTEAFF
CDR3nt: TGTGCCAGCAGTTACGGCCTGCTGCCCATGAACACTGAAGCTTTCTTT

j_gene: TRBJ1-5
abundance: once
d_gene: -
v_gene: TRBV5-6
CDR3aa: CASSLGGNSGNQPQHF
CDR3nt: TGTGCCAGCAGCTTGGGCGGGAATTCCGGCAATCAGCCCCAGCATTTT

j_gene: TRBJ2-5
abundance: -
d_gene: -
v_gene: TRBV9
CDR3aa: CASSVLSEETQYF
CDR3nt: TGTGCCAGCAGCGTTTTATCGGAAGAGACCCAGTACTTC

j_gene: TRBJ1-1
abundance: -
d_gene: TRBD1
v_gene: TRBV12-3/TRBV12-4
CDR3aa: CASSRDRVTEAFF
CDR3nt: TGTGCCAGCAGTCGGGACAGGGTAACTGAAGCTTTCTTT

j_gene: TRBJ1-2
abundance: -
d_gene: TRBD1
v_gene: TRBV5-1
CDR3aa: CASSLTGTGVYGYTF
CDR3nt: TGCGCCAGCAGCTTAACCGGGACAGGGGTCTATGGCTACACCTTC

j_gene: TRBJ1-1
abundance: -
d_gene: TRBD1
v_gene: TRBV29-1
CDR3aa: CSVLQGTWTEAFF
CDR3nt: TGCAGCGTTCTACAGGGGACGTGGACTGAAGCTTTCTTT

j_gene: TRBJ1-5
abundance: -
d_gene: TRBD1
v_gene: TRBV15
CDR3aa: CATSRVAGQGVQPQHF
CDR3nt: TGTGCCACCAGCAGAGTTGCGGGACAGGGGGTGCAGCCCCAGCATTTT

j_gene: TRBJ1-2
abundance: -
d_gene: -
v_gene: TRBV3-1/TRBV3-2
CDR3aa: CASSKRQKSNYGYTF
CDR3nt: TGTGCCAGCAGCAAGCGACAGAAGTCTAACTATGGCTACACCTTC

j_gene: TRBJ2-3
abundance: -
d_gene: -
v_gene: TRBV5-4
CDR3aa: CASSLPGADTQYF
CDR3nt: TGTGCCAGCAGCTTACCGGGTGCAGATACGCAGTATTTT

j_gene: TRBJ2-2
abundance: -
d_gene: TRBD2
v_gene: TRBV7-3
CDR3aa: CASRRGLADGELFF
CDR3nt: TGTGCCAGCCGACGGGGACTAGCGGACGGGGAGCTGTTTTTT

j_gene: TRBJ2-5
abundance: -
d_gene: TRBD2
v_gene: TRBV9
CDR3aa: CASSVDVAREGETQYF
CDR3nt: TGTGCCAGCAGCGTAGACGTAGCGAGGGAGGGGGAGACCCAGTACTTC

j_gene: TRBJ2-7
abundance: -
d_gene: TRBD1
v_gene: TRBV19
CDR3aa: CASRRDRGYEQYF
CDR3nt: TGTGCCAGTAGACGGGACAGGGGCTACGAGCAGTACTTC

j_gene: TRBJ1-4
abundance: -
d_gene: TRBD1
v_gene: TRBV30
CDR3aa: CAWNRGSTTNEKLFF
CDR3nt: TGTGCCTGGAACAGGGGAAGCACAACTAATGAAAAACTGTTTTTT

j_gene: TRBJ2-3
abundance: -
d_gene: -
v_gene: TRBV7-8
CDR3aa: CASSPRGPGGNTDTQYF
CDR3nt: TGTGCCAGCAGCCCCAGGGGTCCGGGGGGTAACACAGATACGCAGTATTTT

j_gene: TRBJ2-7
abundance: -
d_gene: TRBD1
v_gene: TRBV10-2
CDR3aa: CASSVGTGGYEQYF
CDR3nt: TGCGCCAGCAGTGTGGGGACAGGGGGCTACGAGCAGTACTTC

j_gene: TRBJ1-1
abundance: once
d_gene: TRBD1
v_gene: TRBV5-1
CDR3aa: CASSLRGGGGGNTEAFF
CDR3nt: TGCGCCAGCAGCTTGCGAGGGGGCGGAGGCGGGAACACTGAAGCTTTCTTT

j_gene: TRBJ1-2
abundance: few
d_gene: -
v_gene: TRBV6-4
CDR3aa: CASSRDRNYGYTF
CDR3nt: TGTGCCAGCAGTCGAGACAGGAACTATGGCTACACCTTC

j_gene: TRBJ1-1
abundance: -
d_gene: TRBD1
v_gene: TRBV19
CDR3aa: CASQRTGGNTEAFF
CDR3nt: TGTGCCAGTCAGAGGACAGGGGGAAACACTGAAGCTTTCTTT

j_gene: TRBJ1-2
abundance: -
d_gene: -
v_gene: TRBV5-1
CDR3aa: CASNSGDNTNYGYTF
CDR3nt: TGCGCCAGCAATTCAGGGGACAACACTAACTATGGCTACACCTTC

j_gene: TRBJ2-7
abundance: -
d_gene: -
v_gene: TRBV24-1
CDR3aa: CATSDPGSHAHEQYF
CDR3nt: TGTGCCACCAGTGATCCGGGGTCCCATGCCCACGAGCAGTACTTC

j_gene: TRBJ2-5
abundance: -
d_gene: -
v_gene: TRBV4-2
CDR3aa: CASSQDRGKTLYQETQYF
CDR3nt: TGTGCCAGCAGCCAAGATCGAGGCAAAACCCTGTACCAAGAGACCCAGTACTTC

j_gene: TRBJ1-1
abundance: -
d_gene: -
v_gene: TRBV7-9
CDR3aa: CASSLSADSGGAFF
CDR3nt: TGTGCCAGCAGCCTAAGCGCGGACAGCGGAGGAGCTTTCTTT

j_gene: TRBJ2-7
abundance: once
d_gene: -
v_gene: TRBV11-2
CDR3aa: CASSLGQGDEQYF
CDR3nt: TGTGCCAGCAGCTTGGGCCAAGGGGACGAGCAGTACTTC

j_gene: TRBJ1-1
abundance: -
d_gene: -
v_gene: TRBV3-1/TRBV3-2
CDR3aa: CASSQWLGPLSTEAFF
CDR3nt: TGTGCCAGCAGCCAATGGCTGGGGCCCCTGTCCACTGAAGCTTTCTTT

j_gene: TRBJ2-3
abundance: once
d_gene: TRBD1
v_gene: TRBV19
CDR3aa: CASSMNRGKLYTQYF
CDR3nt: TGTGCCAGTAGTATGAACAGGGGTAAATTATATACGCAGTATTTT

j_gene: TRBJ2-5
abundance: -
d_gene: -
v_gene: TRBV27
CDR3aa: CASSFDERETQYF
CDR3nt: TGTGCCAGCAGTTTCGATGAGCGGGAGACCCAGTACTTC

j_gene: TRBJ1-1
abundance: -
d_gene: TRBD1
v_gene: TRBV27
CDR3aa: CASASQGALGAFF
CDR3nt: TGTGCCAGCGCCTCACAGGGGGCGCTGGGTGCTTTCTTT

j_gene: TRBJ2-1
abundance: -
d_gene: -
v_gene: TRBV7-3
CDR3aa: CASSSGGNEQFF
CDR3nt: TGTGCCAGCAGCTCAGGGGGGAATGAGCAGTTCTTC

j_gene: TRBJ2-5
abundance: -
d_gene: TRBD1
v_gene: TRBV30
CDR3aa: CAWEQGPETQYF
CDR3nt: TGTGCCTGGGAACAGGGGCCAGAGACCCAGTACTTC

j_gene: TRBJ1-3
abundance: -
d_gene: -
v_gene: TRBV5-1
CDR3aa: CASSSRQAYGNTIYF
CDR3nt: TGCGCCAGCAGCTCGAGACAGGCTTATGGAAACACCATATATTTT

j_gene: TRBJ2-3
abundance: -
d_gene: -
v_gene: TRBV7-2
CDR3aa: CASSLFVDTQYF
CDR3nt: TGTGCCAGCAGCTTGTTCGTGGATACGCAGTATTTT

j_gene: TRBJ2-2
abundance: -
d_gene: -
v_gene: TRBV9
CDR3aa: CASSVQTRTDSGELFF
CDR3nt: TGTGCCAGCAGCGTCCAGACTAGGACGGATTCCGGGGAGCTGTTTTTT